Sequencing of this T cell receptor beta chain was carried out in a study of PD-L1 blockade in urothelial cancer. At the level of the study: Males with bladder-origin urothelial cancer made up about 85% of the 29 patients. Individuals in the cohort had been given 0 to 3 earlier chemotherapy regimens.

The V gene end was trimmed by 4 bases and the J gene end by 4 bases; junction bases not matched to a gene: 2. Germline V gene lookup returns CDR1 SGHRS and CDR2 YFSETQ. This CDR3 has 13 amino acids. As for time point: pretreatment peripheral blood. Synthetic TCR analog templates were spiked into each PCR. The assay was immunoSEQ multiplex PCR, and TCRdb's table has in-frame clones only and misses some. The sample includes 70,000 to 75,000 clones, about 83% of them seen just once. The V call is TRBV5-1, the J call TRBJ1-2; TRBD1 matches at 9 bases. Sequences were derived from PBMCs, sampled around atezolizumab (anti-PD-L1) treatment. The TCR sequence derives from a woman aged 70-85 years with urothelial cancer. The CDR3 DNA reads as TGCGCCAGCAGCGAGGGACAGGGCTATGGCTACACCTTC. Residues: CASSEGQGYGYTF.